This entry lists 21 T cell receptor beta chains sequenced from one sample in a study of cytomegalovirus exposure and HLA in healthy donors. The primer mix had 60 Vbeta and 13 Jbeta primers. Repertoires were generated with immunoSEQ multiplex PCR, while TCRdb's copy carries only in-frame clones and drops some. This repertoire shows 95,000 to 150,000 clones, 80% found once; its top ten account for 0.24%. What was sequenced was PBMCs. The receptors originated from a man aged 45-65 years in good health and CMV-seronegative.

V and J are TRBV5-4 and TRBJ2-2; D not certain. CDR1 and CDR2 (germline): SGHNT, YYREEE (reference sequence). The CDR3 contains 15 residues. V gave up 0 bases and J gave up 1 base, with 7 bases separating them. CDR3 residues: CASSLGPLNTGELFF. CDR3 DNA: TGTGCCAGCAGCTTGGGGCCTTTGAACACCGGGGAGCTGTTTTTT.

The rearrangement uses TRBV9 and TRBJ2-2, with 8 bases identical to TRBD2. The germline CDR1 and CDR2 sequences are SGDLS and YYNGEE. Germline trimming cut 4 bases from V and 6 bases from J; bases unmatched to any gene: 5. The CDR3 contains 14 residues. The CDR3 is CASSPGGAAGELFF. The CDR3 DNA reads TGTGCCAGCAGCCCCGGGGGGGCGGCCGGGGAGCTGTTTTTT.

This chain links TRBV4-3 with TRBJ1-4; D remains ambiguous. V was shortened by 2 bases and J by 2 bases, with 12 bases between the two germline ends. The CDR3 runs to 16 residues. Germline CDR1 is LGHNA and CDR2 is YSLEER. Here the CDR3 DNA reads TGCGCCAGCAGCCAAAGGCTTCCGGGTACTAATGAAAAACTGTTTTTT. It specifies CASSQRLPGTNEKLFF.

The CDR3 sequence is CASSPGTADTDTQYF. CDR3 nucleotide sequence: TGTGCCAGCAGCCCTGGGACAGCAGACACAGATACGCAGTATTTT. The gene calls are TRBV7-9 and TRBJ2-3; 7 bases fit TRBD1. Trimming removed 5 bases from V and 2 bases from J; junction bases left unmatched: 7. This CDR3 comprises 15 residues. Germline assignment: CDR1 SEHNR and CDR2 FQNEAQ (reference sequence).

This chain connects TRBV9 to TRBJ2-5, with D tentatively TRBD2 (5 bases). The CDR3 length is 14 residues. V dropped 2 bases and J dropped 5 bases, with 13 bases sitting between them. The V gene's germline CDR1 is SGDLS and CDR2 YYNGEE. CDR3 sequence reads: CASSVSLAVETQYF. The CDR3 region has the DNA TGTGCCAGCAGCGTTTCCCTAGCTGTGGAGACCCAGTACTTC.

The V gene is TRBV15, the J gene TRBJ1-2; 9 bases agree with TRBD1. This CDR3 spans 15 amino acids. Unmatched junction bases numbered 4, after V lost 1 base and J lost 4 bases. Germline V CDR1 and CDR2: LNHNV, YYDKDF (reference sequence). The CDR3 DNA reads TGTGCCACCAGCAGAGGTGGGACAGGGTCCTATGGCTACACCTTC. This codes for CATSRGGTGSYGYTF.

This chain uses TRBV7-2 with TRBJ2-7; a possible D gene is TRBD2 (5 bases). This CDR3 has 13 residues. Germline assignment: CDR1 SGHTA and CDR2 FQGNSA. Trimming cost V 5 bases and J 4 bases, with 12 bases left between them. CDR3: CASSNPREYEQYF. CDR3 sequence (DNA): TGTGCCAGCAGCAACCCCCGGGAATACGAGCAGTACTTC.

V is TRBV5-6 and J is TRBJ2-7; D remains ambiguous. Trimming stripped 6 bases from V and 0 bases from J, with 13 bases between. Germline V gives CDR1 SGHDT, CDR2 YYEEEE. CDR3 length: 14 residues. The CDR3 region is CASTVRFLSYEQYF. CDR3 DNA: TGTGCCAGCACCGTTAGATTCCTCTCCTACGAGCAGTACTTC.

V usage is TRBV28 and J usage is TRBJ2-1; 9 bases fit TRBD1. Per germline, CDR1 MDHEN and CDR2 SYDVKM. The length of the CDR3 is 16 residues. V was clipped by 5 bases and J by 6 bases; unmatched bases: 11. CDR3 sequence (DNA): TGTGCCAGCAGTCCTAGGACAGGGGTTGGTGGCAATGAGCAGTTCTTC. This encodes CASSPRTGVGGNEQFF.

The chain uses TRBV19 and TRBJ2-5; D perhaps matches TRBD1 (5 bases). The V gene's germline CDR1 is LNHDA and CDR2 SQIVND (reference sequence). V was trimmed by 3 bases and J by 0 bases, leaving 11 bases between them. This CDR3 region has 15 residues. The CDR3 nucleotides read TGTGCCAGTAGTATGGTGCAGGGATACCAAGAGACCCAGTACTTC. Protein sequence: CASSMVQGYQETQYF.

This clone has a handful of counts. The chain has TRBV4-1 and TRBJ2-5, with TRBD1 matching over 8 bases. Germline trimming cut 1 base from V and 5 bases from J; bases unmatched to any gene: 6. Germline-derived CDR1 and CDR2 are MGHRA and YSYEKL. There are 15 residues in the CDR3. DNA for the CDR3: TGCGCCAGCAGCCAAGCCGGACAGGGCGAGGAGACCCAGTACTTC. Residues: CASSQAGQGEETQYF.

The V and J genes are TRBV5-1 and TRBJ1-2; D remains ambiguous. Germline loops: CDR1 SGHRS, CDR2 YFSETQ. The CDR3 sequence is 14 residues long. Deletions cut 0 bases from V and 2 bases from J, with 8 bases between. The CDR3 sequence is CASSLDRGNYGYTF. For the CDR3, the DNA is TGCGCCAGCAGCTTGGACAGAGGGAACTATGGCTACACCTTC.

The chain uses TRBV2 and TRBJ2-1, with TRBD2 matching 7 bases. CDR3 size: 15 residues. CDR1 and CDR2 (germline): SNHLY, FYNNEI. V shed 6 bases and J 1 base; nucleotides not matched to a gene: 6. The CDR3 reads CASRRGIGSYNEQFF. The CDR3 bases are TGTGCCAGCAGGCGGGGGATAGGGTCCTACAATGAGCAGTTCTTC. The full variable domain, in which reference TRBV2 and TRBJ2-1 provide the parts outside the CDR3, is EPEVTQTPSHQVTQMGQEVILRCVPISNHLYFYWYRQILGQKVEFLVSFYNNEISEKSEIFDDQFSVERPDGSNFTLKIRSTKLEDSAMYFCASRRGIGSYNEQFFGPGTRLTVL.

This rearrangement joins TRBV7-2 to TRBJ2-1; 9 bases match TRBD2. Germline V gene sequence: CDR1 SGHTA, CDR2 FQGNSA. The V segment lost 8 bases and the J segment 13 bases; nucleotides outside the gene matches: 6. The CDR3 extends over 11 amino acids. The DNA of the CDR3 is TGTGCCAGCCCCTTAGCGGGGGCTCAGTTCTTC. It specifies CASPLAGAQFF.

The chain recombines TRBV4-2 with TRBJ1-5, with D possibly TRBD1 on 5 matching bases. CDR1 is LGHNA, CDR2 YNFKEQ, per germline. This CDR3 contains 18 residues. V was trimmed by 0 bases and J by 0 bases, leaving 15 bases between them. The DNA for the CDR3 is TGTGCCAGCAGCCAAGATCGGGCAGGGCTCGGTAGCAATCAGCCCCAGCATTTT. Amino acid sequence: CASSQDRAGLGSNQPQHF.

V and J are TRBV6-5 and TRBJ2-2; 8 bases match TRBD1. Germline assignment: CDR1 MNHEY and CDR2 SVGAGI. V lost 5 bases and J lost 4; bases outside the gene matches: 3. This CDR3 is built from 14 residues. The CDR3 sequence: CASSTGTGTGELFF. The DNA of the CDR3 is TGTGCCAGCAGTACCGGGACAGGCACCGGGGAGCTGTTTTTT.

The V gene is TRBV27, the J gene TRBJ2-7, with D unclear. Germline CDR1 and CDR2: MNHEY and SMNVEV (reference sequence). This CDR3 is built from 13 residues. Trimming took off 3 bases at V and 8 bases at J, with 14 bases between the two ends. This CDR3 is CASSFSTLVKQYF. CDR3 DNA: TGTGCCAGCAGTTTCAGCACTCTAGTGAAGCAGTACTTC.

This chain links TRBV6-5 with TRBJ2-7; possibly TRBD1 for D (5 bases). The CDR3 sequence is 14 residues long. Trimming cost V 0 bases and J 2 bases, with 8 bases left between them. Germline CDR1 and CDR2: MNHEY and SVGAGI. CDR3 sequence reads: CASSYSIQAYEQYF. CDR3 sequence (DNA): TGTGCCAGCAGTTACTCGATACAGGCCTACGAGCAGTACTTC.

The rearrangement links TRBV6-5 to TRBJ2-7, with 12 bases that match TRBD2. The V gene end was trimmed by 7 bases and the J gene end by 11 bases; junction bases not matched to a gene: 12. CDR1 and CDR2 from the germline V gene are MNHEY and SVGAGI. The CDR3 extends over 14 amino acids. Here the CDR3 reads CASTPGLAGGVEYF. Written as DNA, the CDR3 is TGTGCCAGCACCCCCGGGCTAGCGGGAGGGGTGGAGTACTTC.

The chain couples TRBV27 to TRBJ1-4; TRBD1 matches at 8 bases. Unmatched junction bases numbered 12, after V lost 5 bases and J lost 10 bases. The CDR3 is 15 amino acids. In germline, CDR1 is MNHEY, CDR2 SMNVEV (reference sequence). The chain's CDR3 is CASSADQGAQGKLFF. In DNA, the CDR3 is TGTGCCAGCAGTGCCGATCAGGGGGCGCAGGGAAAACTGTTTTTT.

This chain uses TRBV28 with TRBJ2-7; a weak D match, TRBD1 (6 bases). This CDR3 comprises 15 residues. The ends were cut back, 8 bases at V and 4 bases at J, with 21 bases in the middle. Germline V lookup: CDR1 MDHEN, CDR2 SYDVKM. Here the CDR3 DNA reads TGTGCCAGCGGGGCAGGGGCAGGGAGAACGTACGAGCAGTACTTC. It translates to CASGAGAGRTYEQYF.